This TCR beta chain was sequenced for a study of glioma-infiltrating T cells. TCR alpha and beta CDR3 regions were amplified from RNA using iRepertoire nested multiplex PCR. One-step reverse transcription and amplification started from approximately 100-400 ng of tissue mRNA or PBMC total RNA. TCRdb re-analysed the multiplex PCR reads in MiXCR, keeping a single row per CDR3 protein. The table includes tens of thousands of distinct CDR3 sequences, about 40% detected once. The CDR3 consists of 17 residues. In germline, CDR1 is MGHDK, CDR2 SYGVNS. The ends were cut back, 1 base at V and 0 bases at J, with 16 bases in the middle. This clonotype was seen many times.

The material sequenced was glioma tissue, nonneoplastic brain tissue, or PBMCs (not recorded which). The receptor comes from a human donor with low-grade glioma or glioblastoma, undergoing nonglioma brain surgery, or in good health (not recorded which). The V call is TRBV25-1, the J call TRBJ2-7; D perhaps matches TRBD1 (5 bases). CDR3 DNA sequence: TGTGCCAGCAGTGAATTTAATAGACAGACGAGCTCCTACGAGCAGTACTTC. This encodes CASSEFNRQTSSYEQYF.